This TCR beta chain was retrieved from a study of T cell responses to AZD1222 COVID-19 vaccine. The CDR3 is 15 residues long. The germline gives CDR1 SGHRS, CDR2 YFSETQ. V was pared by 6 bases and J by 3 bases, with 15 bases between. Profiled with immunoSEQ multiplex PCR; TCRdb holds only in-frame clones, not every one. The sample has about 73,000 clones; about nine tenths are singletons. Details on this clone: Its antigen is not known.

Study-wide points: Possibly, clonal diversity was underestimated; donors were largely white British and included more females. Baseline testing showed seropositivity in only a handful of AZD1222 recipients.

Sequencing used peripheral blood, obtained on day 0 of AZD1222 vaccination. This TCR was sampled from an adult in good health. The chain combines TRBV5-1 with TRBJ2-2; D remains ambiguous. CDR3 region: CASTDEVTDTGELFF. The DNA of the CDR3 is TGCGCCAGCACCGACGAGGTTACGGACACCGGGGAGCTGTTTTTT.